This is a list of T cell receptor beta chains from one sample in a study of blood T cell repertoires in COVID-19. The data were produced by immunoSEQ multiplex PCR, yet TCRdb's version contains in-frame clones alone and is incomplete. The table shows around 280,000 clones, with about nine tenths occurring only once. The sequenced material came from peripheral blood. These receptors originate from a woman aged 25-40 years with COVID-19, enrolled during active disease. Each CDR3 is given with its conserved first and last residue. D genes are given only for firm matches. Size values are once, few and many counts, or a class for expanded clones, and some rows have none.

TGTGCCCTCGTTGGAGGGACTAGCGGGGCTCACAAGTGCGATGAGCAGTTCTTC CALVGGTSGAHKCDEQFF - TRBJ2-1 - TRBV21-1
TGCAGCGTTGAAGACGCAAGGAACGGGATAAGCCCTTCGGAAGAGACCCAGTACTTC CSVEDARNGISPSEETQYF - TRBJ2-5 - TRBV29-1
TGTGCCAGCAGCTTACTTGATTGGGACAGTGAAGCTTTCTTT CASSLLDWDSEAFF - TRBJ1-1 TRBD1 TRBV7-9
TGTGCCAGCAGCTCCCGACTAGCGAGGGGTTACGAGCAGTACTTC CASSSRLARGYEQYF - TRBJ2-7 TRBD2 TRBV3-1/TRBV3-2
TGTGCCAGCAGTGAAGGCGGGACAGGGGCCGTGGGGTTCGGGTTCTTC CASSEGGTGAVGFGFF - TRBJ2-1 TRBD1 TRBV6-1
TGTGCCAGCAGTGAAGAGGGGGGAGGGACGCGCTACACCTTC CASSEEGGGTRYTF - TRBJ1-2 - TRBV2
TGTGCCAGCAGCCCCACCGACATGCTCGGAAACACCATATATTTT CASSPTDMLGNTIYF - TRBJ1-3 - TRBV7-8
TGTGCCAGCAGTTTCCAGGGCAATCAGCCCCAGCATTTT CASSFQGNQPQHF - TRBJ1-5 - TRBV12-3/TRBV12-4
TGTGCCACCAGCAAGGAGGGCCTACACTTTTTAAATAACTATGGCTACACCTTC CATSKEGLHFLNNYGYTF - TRBJ1-2 - TRBV15
TGTGCCAGCTACCCGGGGGGCACTGAAGCTTTCTTT CASYPGGTEAFF - TRBJ1-1 - TRBV6-5
TGTGCCAGCAGCTTAGGGGGGCGAGGACAGCCCCAGCATTTT CASSLGGRGQPQHF - TRBJ1-5 - TRBV7-9
TGTGCCAGCAGCCCCCATTTAGGGACAGGTGTCTACGAGCAGTACTTC CASSPHLGTGVYEQYF - TRBJ2-7 TRBD1 TRBV7-8
TGTGCCAGCAGCCCCCCGGGCAGCGGGGGGGGAAACAATGAGCAGTTCTTC CASSPPGSGGGNNEQFF few TRBJ2-1 TRBD2 TRBV11-3
TGCGCCAGCAGCCAAGAGGCTAGCGGGGGGCCCAGCCGGGATACGCAGTATTTT CASSQEASGGPSRDTQYF - TRBJ2-3 TRBD2 TRBV4-1
TGTGCCAGCAGCTTCGGCCAGGGGCATGAAAAACTGTTTTTT CASSFGQGHEKLFF - TRBJ1-4 - TRBV5-4